This T cell receptor (beta chain) is from a study of CD8 T cells in ankylosing spondylitis. Study results and limitations: Matched ankylosing spondylitis synovial fluid reportedly showed significant enrichment of disease-linked clones.

The CDR3 extends over 13 amino acids. Germline assignment: CDR1 SGHTA and CDR2 FQGTGA. The J segment lost 5 bases and the V segment lost 1 base, leaving 1 base of the junction unmatched. Worth noting for this clonotype: Its antigen is not known.

TCR beta libraries were made by quantitative 5'-RACE with molecular barcodes. MiXCR, run by TCRdb on the 5' RACE reads, gives a single entry per CDR3 protein. The table lists 100,000 to 150,000 distinct CDR3 sequences, approximately 10% of them singletons. The origin of this receptor is a female donor with ankylosing spondylitis or in good health (not recorded which). Sequenced input: blood, either unsorted or a sorted T cell fraction (not recorded which). V and J are TRBV7-3 and TRBJ2-5; TRBD2 matches 7 bases. CDR3 sequence reads: CASSLREGETQYF. CDR3 DNA sequence: TGTGCCAGCAGCTTAAGGGAGGGTGAGACCCAGTACTTC.